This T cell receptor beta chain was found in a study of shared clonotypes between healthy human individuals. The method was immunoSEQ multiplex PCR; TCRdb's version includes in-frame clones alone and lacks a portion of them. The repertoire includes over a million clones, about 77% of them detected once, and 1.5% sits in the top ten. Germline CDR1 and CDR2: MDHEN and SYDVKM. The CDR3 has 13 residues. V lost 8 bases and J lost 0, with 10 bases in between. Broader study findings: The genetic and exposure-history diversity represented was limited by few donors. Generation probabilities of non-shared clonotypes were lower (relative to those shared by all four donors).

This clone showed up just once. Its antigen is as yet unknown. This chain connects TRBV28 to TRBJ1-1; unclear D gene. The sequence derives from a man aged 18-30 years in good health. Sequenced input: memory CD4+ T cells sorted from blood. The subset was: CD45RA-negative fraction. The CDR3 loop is CASGWMMNTEAFF. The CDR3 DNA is TGTGCCAGCGGATGGATGATGAACACTGAAGCTTTCTTT.